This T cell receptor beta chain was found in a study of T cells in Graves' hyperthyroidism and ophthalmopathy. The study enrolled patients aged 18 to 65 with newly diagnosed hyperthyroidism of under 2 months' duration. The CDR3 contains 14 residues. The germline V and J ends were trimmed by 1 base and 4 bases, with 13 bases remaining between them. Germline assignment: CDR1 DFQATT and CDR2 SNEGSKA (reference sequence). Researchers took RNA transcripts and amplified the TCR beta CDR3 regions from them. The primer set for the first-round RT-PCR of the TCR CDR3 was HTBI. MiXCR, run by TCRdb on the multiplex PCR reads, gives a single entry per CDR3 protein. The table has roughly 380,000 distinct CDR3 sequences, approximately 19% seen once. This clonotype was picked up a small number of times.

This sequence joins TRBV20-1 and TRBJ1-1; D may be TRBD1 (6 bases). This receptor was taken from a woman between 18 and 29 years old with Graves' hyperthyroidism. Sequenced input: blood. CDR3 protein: CSARVSRGGTEAFF. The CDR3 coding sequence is TGCAGTGCTAGAGTAAGTCGAGGGGGCACTGAAGCTTTCTTT.